This T cell receptor (beta chain) appears in the sequencing data of a study of cytomegalovirus exposure and HLA in healthy donors. The PCR made use of 60 Vbeta and 13 Jbeta primers. Profiling relied on immunoSEQ multiplex PCR, and the TCRdb table lists in-frame clones only, not all of them. The sample contains about 160,000 clones, around three quarters of which appear only once. The CDR3 sequence is 13 residues long. Trimming removed 7 bases at V and 0 bases at J, with 10 bases between. Germline CDR1 and CDR2: SQVTM and ANQGSEA. Sequenced: PBMCs. The rearrangement joins TRBV29-1 to TRBJ1-5; a possible D gene is TRBD1 (5 bases). The TCR comes from a man between 35 and 55 years old in good health and CMV-seronegative. The CDR3 DNA reads as TGCAGCGCCCAGGGTGGTAGCAATCAGCCCCAGCATTTT. It yields the protein CSAQGGSNQPQHF.